This record concerns one T cell receptor (beta chain) sequence. Its antigen has not been determined. No base quality information exists; no much larger clone differs at one position. TCRbeta CDR3 regions were amplified from genomic DNA using the immunoSEQ Assay, a bias-controlled multiplex PCR. The authors processed their data as follows. The number of nucleated cells in each sample was estimated by amplification of reference gene primers within the assay. Sequence reads were collapsed and filtered to measure the absolute abundance of every unique TCRbeta CDR3 rearrangement. For each sample, productive Simpson clonality was calculated by taking the square root of Simpson's diversity index across productive rearrangements. Here the immuneACCESS table is served through TCRdb, limited to in-frame sequences with V and J called. Missing clones are a known gap in these copies; in checked studies unresolved V genes cover under half, and the rest lacks a known reason. V and J calls and clone size are as listed in that table; D and trimming were resolved from the DNA. The sample table contains a few hundred thousand clones; only one count was recorded for more than 75% of them. The biggest ten clones account for more than 7% of the sample.

This entry comes from a study of blood T cell repertoires in COVID-19 (dated by TCRdb to 2018 to 2020). Background on the whole study: Recovered participants in ImmuneRACE Cohort 3 were defined by two consecutive negative NP/OP PCR tests, clearance by a healthcare professional, or resolution of symptoms. The material from the prospective study consisted of cDNA or gDNA derived from T cells, B-cell-depleted T cells, or PBMCs. A freely available public database, intended as a resource for researchers studying the immune response to SARS-CoV-2, is where the repertoires were released. Samples covering the acute and convalescent phases of COVID-19 were provided by collaborators in the United States, Italy and Spain. Where available, HLA class I and class II types were obtained from metadata supplied by the sample provider rather than from assay-based typing. The sample metadata nearly always contained a de-identified subject ID, COVID-19 status, age in years and sex. The samples were drawn from the first 160 participants of the ongoing ImmuneRACE study and from roughly 1,300 subjects provided by 6 global collaborators. Deeply sampled blood TCRbeta repertoires from subjects exposed to, actively infected with, or recovered from COVID-19 were included in the dataset. General study outcomes and caveats: The quantity of clinical and demographic metadata differed by source and by participant and was supplied without curation.

Looking up the germline V gene yields CDR1 KGHDR and CDR2 SFDVKD. Counted from cysteine to phenylalanine, this CDR3 has 17 amino acids. Only the CDR3 part of the read is kept: 51 bases, read in frame from the first base. V ends up 2 bases short and J 4 bases short, with an unmatched junction base count of 9. Participants in the prospective study were aged roughly 18 to 100 years, lived in about two dozen United States geographic areas, and enrolled through a virtual design. To assign participants to cohorts, the prospective study relied on clinical history that participants themselves reported in a screening survey and a study questionnaire. In the prospective study, whole blood, serum and a nasopharyngeal or oropharyngeal swab were collected from each participant by mobile phlebotomists. Participants in the prospective study had the option to provide additional blood draws and questionnaires over a roughly two-month period. Before DNA extraction, blood samples from the prospective study were shipped at room temperature or frozen.

Specimen: PBMCs or T cells enriched from blood (not recorded which). Here the chain combines TRBV24-1 and TRBJ2-2, with 7 central nucleotides matching TRBD1. The sequence came from a man aged 25-45 years in a cohort exposed to, infected with or recovered from COVID-19 (not recorded which). The bases read TGTGCCACCAGTGATTACAGGGGCGGCCGAATCACCGGGGAGCTGTTTTTT. It codes for CATSDYRGGRITGELFF.